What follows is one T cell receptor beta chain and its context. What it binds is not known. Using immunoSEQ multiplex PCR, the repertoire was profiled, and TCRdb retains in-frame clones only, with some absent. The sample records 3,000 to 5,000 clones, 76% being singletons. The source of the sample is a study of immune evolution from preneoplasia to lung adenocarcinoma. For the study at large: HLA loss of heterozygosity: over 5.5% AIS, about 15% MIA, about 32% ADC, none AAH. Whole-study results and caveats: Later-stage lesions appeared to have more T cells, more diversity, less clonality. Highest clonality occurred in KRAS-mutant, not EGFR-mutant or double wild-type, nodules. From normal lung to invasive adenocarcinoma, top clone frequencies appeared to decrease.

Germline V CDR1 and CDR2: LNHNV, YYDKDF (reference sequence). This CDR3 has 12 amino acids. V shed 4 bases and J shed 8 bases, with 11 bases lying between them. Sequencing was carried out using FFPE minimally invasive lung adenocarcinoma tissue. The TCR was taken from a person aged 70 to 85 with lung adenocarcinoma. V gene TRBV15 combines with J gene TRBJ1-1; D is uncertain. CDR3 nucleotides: TGTGCCACCAGCATCCCCTCCGGGGAAGCTTTCTTT. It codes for CATSIPSGEAFF. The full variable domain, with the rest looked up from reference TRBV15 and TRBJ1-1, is DAMVIQNPRYQVTQFGKPVTLSCSQTLNHNVMYWYQQKSSQAPKLLFHYYDKDFNNEADTPDNFQSRRPNTSFCFLDIRSPGLGDTAMYLCATSIPSGEAFFGQGTRLTVV.